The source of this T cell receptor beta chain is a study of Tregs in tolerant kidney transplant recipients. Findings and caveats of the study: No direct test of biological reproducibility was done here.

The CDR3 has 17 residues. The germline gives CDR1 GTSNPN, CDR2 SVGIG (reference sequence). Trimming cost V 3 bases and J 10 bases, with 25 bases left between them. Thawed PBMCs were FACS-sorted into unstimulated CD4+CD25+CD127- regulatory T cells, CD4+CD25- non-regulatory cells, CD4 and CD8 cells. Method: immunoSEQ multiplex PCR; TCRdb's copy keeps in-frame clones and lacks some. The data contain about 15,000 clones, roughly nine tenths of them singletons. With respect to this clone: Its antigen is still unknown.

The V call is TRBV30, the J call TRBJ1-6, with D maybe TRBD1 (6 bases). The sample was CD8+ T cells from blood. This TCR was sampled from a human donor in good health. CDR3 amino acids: CAWSVRTDLLIGSPLHF. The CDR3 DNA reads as TGTGCCTGGAGCGTCCGGACAGACCTTTTAATTGGGTCACCCCTCCACTTT.